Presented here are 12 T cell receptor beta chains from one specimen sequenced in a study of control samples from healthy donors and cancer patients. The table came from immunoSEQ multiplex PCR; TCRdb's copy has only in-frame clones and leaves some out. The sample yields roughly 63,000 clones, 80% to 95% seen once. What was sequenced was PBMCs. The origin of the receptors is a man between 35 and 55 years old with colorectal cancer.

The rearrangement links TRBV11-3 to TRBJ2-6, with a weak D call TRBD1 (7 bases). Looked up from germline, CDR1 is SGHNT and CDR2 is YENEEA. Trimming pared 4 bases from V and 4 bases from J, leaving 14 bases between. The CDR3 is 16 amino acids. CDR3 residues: CASSSLTGRGANVLTF. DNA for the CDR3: TGTGCCAGCAGCTCGCTGACAGGGAGGGGGGCCAACGTCCTGACTTTC.

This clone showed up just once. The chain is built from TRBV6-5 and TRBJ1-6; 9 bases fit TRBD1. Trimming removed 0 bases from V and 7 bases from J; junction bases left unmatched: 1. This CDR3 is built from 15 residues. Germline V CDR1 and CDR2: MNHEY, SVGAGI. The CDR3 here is CASSYSGQGNSPLHF. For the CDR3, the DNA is TGTGCCAGCAGTTACTCCGGACAGGGGAATTCACCCCTCCACTTT.

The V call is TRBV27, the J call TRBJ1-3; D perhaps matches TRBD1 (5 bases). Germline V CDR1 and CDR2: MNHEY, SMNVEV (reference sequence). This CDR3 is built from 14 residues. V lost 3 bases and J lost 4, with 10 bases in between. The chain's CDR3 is CASSFRGSGNTIYF. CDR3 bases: TGTGCCAGCAGTTTTAGGGGCTCAGGAAACACCATATATTTT.

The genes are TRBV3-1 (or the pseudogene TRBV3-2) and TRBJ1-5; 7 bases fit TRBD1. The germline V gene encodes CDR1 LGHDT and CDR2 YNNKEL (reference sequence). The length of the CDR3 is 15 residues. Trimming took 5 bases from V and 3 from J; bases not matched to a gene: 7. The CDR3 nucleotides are TGTGCCAGCAGCTCCCAGGGGGAGAACAATCAGCCCCAGCATTTT. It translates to CASSSQGENNQPQHF.

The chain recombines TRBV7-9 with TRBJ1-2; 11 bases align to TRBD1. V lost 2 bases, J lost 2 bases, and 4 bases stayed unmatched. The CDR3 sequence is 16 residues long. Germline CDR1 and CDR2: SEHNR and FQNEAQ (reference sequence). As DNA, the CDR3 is TGTGCCAGCAGCTTATCGGGGACAGGGGGGAACTATGGCTACACCTTC. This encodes CASSLSGTGGNYGYTF.

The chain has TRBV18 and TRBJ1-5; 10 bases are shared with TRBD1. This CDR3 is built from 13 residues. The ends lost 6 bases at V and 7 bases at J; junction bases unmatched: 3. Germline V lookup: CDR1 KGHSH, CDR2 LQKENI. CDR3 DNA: TGTGCCAGCTCGACAGGGGGCCAACAGCCCCAGCATTTT. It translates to CASSTGGQQPQHF. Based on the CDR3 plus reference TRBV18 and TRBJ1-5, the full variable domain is NAGVMQNPRHLVRRRGQEARLRCSPMKGHSHVYWYRQLPEEGLKFMVYLQKENIIDESGMPKERFSAEFPKEGPSILRIQQVVRGDSAAYFCASSTGGQQPQHFGDGTRLSIL.

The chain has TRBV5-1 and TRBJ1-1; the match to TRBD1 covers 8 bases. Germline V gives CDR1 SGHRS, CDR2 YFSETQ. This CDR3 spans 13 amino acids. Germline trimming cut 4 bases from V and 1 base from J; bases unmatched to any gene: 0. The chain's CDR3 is CASSGQGNTEAFF. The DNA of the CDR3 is TGCGCCAGCAGCGGACAGGGGAACACTGAAGCTTTCTTT. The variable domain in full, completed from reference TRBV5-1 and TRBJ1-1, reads KAGVTQTPRYLIKTRGQQVTLSCSPISGHRSVSWYQQTPGQGLQFLFEYFSETQRNKGNFPGRFSGRQFSNSRSEMNVSTLELGDSALYLCASSGQGNTEAFFGQGTRLTVV.

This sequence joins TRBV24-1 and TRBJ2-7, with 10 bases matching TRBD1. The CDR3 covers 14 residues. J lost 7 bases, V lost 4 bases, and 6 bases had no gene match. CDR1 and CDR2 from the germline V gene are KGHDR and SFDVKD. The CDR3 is CATSEPGTGDEQYF. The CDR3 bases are TGTGCCACCAGTGAGCCCGGGACAGGGGATGAGCAGTACTTC.

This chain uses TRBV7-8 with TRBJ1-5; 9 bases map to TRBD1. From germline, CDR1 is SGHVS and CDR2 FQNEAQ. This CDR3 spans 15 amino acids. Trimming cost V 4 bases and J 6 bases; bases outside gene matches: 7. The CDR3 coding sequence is TGTGCCAGCAGCTCTTGGACAGGGGTGGGTCAGCCCCAGCATTTT. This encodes CASSSWTGVGQPQHF.

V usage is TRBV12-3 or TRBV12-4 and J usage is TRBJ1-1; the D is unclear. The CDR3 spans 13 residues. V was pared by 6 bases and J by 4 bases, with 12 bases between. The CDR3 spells CASRLEVGTEAFF. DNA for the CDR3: TGTGCCAGCAGACTGGAGGTAGGCACTGAAGCTTTCTTT.

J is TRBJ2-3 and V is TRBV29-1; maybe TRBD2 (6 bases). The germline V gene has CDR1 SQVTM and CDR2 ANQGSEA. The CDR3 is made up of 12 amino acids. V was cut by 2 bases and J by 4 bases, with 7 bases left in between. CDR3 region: CSVESGSDTQYF. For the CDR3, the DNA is TGCAGCGTTGAAAGCGGGTCAGATACGCAGTATTTT.

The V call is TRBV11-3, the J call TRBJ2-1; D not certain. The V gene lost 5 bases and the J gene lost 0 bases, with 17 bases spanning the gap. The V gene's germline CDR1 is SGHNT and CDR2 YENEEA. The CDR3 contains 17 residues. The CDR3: CASSPQGPRSSYNEQFF. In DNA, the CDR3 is TGTGCCAGCAGCCCCCAAGGTCCGCGAAGCTCCTACAATGAGCAGTTCTTC.